This record looks at one TCR beta chain sequence and its context. This sample was included in a study of shared clonotypes between healthy human individuals. Produced via immunoSEQ multiplex PCR; TCRdb's table is partial and in-frame only. The sample lists around 640,000 clones, about 96% occurring once. Terminally differentiated effector memory CD45RA+ cells were excluded from the naive CD8 cells, which were CD45RO-negative and positively selected for CCR7. Germline V gene lookup returns CDR1 MNHNS and CDR2 SASEGT. The ends lost 8 bases at V and 2 bases at J; junction bases unmatched: 6. This CDR3 spans 13 amino acids.

The chain is built from TRBV6-1 and TRBJ2-7; 7 bases map to TRBD1. The clonotype was recovered from a woman between 25 and 40 years old in good health. The specimen sequenced was naive CD8+ T cells sorted from blood. The DNA for the CDR3 is TGTGCCAGCGATGGGACAGCCCCCTACGAGCAGTACTTC. This codes for CASDGTAPYEQYF.